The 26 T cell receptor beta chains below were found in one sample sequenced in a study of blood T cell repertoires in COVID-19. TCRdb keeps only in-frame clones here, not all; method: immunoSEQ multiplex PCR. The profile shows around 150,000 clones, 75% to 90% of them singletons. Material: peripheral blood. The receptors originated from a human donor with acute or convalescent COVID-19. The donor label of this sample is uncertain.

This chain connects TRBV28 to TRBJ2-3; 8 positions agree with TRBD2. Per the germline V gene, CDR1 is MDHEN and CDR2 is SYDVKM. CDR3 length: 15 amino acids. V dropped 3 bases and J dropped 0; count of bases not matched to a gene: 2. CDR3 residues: CASSFGGDSTDTQYF. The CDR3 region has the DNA TGTGCCAGCAGTTTCGGGGGGGATAGCACAGATACGCAGTATTTT.

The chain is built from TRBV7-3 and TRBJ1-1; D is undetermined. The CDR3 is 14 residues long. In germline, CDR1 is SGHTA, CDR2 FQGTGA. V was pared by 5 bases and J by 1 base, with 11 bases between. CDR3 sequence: CASSPVGGNTEAFF. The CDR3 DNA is TGTGCCAGCAGCCCCGTCGGTGGGAACACTGAAGCTTTCTTT.

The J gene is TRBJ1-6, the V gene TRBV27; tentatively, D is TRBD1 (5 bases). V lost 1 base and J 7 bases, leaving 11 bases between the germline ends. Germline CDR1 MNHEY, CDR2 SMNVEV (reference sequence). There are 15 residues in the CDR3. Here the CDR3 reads CASSLWPGRNSPLHF. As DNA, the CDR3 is TGTGCCAGCAGTTTATGGCCAGGGAGGAATTCACCCCTCCACTTT.

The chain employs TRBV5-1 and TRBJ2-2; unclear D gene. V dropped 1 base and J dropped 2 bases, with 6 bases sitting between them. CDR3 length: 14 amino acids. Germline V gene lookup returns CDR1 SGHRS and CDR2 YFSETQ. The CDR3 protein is CASSLTSNTGELFF. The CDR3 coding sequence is TGCGCCAGCAGCTTGACGAGCAACACCGGGGAGCTGTTTTTT.

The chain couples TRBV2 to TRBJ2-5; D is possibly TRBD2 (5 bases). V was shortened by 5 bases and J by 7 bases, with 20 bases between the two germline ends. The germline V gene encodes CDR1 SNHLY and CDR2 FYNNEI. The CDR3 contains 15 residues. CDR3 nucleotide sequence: TGTGCCAGCAGTCCCGCGCAACCCGCCGGAGGGACCCAGTACTTC. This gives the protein CASSPAQPAGGTQYF.

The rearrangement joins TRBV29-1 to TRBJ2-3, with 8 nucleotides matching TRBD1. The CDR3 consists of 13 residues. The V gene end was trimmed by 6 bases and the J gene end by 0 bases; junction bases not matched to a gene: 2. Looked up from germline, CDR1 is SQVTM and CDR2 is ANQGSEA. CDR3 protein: CSVGTGSTDTQYF. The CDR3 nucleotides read TGCAGCGTAGGGACAGGAAGCACAGATACGCAGTATTTT.

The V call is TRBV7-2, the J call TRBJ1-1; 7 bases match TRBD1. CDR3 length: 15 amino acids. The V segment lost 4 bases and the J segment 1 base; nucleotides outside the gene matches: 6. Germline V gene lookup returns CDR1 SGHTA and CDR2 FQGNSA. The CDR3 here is CASSSKGQSNTEAFF. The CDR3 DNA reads TGTGCCAGCAGCTCGAAGGGACAGTCGAACACTGAAGCTTTCTTT.

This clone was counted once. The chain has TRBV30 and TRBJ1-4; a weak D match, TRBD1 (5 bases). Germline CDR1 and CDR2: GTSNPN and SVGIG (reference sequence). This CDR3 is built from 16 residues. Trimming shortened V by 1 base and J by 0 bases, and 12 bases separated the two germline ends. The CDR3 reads CAWSEGTGATNEKLFF. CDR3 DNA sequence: TGTGCCTGGAGTGAGGGTACGGGGGCAACTAATGAAAAACTGTTTTTT.

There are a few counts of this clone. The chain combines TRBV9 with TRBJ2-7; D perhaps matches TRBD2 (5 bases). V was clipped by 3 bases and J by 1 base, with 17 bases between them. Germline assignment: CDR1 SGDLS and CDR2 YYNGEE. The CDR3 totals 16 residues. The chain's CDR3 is CASSARGVATSYEQYF. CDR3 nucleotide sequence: TGTGCCAGCAGCGCCCGGGGAGTCGCGACGTCCTACGAGCAGTACTTC.

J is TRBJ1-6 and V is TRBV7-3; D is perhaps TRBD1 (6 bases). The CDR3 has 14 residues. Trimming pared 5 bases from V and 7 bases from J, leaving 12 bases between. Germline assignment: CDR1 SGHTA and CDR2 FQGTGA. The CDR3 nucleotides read TGTGCCAGCAGCACGGGGCAGGGGAATTCACCCCTCCACTTT. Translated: CASSTGQGNSPLHF.

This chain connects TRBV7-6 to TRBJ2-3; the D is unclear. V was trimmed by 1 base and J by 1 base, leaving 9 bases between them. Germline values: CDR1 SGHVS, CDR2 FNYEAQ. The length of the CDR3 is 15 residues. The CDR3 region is CASSLVGLRTDTQYF. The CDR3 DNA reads TGTGCCAGCAGCTTAGTGGGCCTTCGCACAGATACGCAGTATTTT.

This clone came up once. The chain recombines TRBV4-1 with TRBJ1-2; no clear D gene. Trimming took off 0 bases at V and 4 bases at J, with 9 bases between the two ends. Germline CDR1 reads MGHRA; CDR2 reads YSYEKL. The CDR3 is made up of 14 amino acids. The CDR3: CASSQERVGYGYTF. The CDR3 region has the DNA TGCGCCAGCAGCCAAGAGAGGGTGGGCTATGGCTACACCTTC.

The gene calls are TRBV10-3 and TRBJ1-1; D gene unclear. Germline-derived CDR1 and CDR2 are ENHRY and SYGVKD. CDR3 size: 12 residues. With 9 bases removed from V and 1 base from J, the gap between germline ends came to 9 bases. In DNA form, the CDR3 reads TGTGCCATTGTTACAGCGAACACTGAAGCTTTCTTT. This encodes CAIVTANTEAFF.

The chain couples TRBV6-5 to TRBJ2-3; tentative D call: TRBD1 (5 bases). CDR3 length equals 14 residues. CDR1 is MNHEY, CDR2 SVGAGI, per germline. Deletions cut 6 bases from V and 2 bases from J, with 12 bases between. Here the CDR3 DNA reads TGTGCCAGCAGCTTGCAGGGTTACACAGATACGCAGTATTTT. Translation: CASSLQGYTDTQYF.

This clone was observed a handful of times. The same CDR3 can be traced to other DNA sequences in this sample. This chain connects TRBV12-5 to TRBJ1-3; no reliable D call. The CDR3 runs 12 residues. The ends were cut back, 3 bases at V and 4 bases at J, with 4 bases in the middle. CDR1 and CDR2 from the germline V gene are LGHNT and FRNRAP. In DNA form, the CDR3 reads TGTGCTAGTGGTTTACGGGGAAACACCATATATTTT. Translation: CASGLRGNTIYF.

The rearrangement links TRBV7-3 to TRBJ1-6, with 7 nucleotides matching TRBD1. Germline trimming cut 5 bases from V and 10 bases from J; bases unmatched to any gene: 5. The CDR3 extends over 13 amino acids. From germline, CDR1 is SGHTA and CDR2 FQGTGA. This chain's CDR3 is CASSPDRDSPLHF. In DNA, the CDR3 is TGTGCCAGCAGCCCAGACAGGGACTCACCCCTCCACTTT.

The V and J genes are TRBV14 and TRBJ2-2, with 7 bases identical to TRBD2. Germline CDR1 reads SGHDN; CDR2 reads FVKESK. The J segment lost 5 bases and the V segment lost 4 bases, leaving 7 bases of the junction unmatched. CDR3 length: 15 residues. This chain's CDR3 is CASSPGLAVTGELFF. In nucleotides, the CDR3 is TGTGCCAGCAGCCCCGGCCTAGCGGTAACCGGGGAGCTGTTTTTT.

The CDR3 protein is CASSIGTAENSPLHF. The CDR3 DNA sequence: TGTGCCAGTAGTATAGGGACAGCGGAGAATTCACCCCTCCACTTT. J is TRBJ1-6 and V is TRBV19; TRBD1 is a possible D gene (6 bases). The V end lost 1 base, the J end lost 7 bases, and 11 bases lay between the germline ends. The germline V gene encodes CDR1 LNHDA and CDR2 SQIVND (reference sequence). The CDR3 has 15 residues.

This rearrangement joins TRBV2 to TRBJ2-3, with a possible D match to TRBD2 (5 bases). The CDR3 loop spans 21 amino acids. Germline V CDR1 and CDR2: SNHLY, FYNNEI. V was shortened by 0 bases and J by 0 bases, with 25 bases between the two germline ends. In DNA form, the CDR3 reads TGTGCCAGCAGTGAAGCCCCCTGGCAGCGGCCCCCTCTTACTAGCACAGATACGCAGTATTTT. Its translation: CASSEAPWQRPPLTSTDTQYF.

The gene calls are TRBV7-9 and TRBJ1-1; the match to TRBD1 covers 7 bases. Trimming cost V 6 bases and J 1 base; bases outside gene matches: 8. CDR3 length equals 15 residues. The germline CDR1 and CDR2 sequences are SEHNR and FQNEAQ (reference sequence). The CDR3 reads CASRSSGTENTEAFF. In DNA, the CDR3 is TGTGCCAGCAGGTCCTCCGGGACAGAGAACACTGAAGCTTTCTTT. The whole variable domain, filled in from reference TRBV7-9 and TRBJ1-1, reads DTGVSQNPRHKITKRGQNVTFRCDPISEHNRLYWYRQTLGQGPEFLTYFQNEAQLEKSRLLSDRFSAERPKGSFSTLEIQRTEQGDSAMYLCASRSSGTENTEAFFGQGTRLTVV.

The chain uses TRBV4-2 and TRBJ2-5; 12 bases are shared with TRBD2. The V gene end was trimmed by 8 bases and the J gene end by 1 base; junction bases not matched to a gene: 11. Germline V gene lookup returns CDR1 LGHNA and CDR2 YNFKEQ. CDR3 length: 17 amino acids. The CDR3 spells CASSLSSGGDPQETQYF. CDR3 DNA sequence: TGTGCCAGCTCGCTTTCTAGCGGGGGGGACCCCCAAGAGACCCAGTACTTC.

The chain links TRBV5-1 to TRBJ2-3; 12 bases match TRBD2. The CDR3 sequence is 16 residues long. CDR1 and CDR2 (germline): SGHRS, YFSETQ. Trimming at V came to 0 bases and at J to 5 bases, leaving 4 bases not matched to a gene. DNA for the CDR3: TGCGCCAGCAGCTTGGGGTCTAGCGGGGGGGTAGATACGCAGTATTTT. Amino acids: CASSLGSSGGVDTQYF.

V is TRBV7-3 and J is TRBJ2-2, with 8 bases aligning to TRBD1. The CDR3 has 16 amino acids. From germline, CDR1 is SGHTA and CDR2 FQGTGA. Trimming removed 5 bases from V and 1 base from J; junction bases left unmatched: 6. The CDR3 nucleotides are TGTGCCAGCAGCCCTGGACAGGGAAGGAACACCGGGGAGCTGTTTTTT. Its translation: CASSPGQGRNTGELFF.

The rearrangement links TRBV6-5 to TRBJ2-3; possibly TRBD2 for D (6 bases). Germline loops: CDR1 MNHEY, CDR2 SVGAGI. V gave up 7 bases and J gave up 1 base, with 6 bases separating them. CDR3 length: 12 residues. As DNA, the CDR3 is TGTGCCAGCACTAGCGGCACAGATACGCAGTATTTT. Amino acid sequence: CASTSGTDTQYF.

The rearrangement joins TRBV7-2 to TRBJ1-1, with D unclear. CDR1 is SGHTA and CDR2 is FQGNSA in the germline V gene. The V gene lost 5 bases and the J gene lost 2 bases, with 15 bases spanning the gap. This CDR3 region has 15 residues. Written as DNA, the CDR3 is TGTGCCAGCAGCCCCCCGCCCGGGAGCAACACTGAAGCTTTCTTT. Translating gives CASSPPPGSNTEAFF.

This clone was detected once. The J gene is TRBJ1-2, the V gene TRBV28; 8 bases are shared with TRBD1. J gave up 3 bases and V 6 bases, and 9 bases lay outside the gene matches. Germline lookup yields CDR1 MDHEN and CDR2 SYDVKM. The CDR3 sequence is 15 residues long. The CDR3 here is CASSPGQGPDYGYTF. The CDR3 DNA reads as TGTGCCAGCAGCCCAGGACAGGGACCCGACTATGGCTACACCTTC.